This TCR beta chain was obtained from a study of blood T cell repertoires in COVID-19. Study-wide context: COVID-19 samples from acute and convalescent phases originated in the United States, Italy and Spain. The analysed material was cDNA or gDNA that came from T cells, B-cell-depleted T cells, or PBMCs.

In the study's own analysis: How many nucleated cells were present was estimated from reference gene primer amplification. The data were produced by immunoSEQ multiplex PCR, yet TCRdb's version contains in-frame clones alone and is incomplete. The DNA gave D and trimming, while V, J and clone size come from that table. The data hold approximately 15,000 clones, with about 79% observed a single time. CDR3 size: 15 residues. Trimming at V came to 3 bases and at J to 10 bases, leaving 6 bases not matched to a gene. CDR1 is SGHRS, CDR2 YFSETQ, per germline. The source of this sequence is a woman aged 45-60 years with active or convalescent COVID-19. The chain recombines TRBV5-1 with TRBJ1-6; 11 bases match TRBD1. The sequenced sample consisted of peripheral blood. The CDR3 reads CASSSAGTGGSPLHF. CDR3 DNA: TGCGCCAGCAGCTCCGCCGGGACAGGGGGGTCACCCCTCCACTTT.